The clone carrying this T cell receptor beta chain was seen ten or more times. Arm-PCR of CDR3 regions and iRepertoire HTBI primers were used to build TCR beta libraries. TCRdb processed the multiplex PCR reads anew with MiXCR; each CDR3 protein has one entry. Of around 460,000 distinct CDR3 sequences detected, 12% to 15% appear once; the ten largest clones hold approximately 15%. CDR1 is MDHEN and CDR2 is SYDVKM in the germline V gene. This CDR3 comprises 11 residues. Trimming left V 5 bases short and J 9 bases short, with 11 bases between. This sample stems from a study of regulatory T cells in long-lasting Graves disease. The overall study: Antithyroid drugs had been taken under 3 months by newly diagnosed Graves' patients.

Time point in this sample: newly diagnosed GD, antithyroid drugs for less than 3 months. From RNA extracted from PBMCs, the TCR library was made. These data were likewise used in another study, on T cells in Graves' hyperthyroidism and ophthalmopathy.

The gene calls are TRBV28 and TRBJ2-7; D perhaps matches TRBD2 (5 bases). The material sequenced was peripheral blood mononuclear cells (PBMCs), taken at new diagnosis, from a patient treated with antithyroid drugs. The receptor comes from a woman aged 50 to 60 with Graves disease. CDR3 amino acids: CASSGGAGQYF. CDR3 sequence (DNA): TGTGCCAGCAGTGGAGGAGCTGGGCAGTACTTC.